Below, 18 T cell receptor beta chains from the same sample are listed, as sequenced in a study of T-cell reconstitution after alpha-beta-depleted transplantation in children. Researchers prepared the TCRbeta library using unique molecular identifiers, the study reports. TCRdb processed the PCR reads anew with MiXCR; each CDR3 protein has one entry. Among about 460,000 distinct CDR3 sequences listed, approximately 12% were seen once. This sample comprised PBMCs from the stem cell graft donor, obtained from the stem cell graft. Receptors originate from a human donor who donated a stem cell graft to a child with combined immunodeficiency.

The gene calls are TRBV6-1 and TRBJ2-7; 9 nucleotides align to TRBD2. Losses at the gene ends were 5 bases for V and 2 bases for J; bases not matched to a gene: 7. Germline V gene lookup returns CDR1 MNHNS and CDR2 SASEGT. CDR3 size: 15 residues. Here the CDR3 reads CASSPPSGEAYEQYF. The DNA for the CDR3 is TGTGCCAGCAGTCCTCCTAGCGGGGAAGCCTACGAGCAGTACTTC.

The DNA of the CDR3 is TGTGCCAGCAGCTCATTAGGGGCGGACGCCTTCTATGGCTACACCTTC. This encodes CASSSLGADAFYGYTF. This rearrangement joins TRBV7-9 to TRBJ1-2; D perhaps matches TRBD1 (5 bases). CDR1 and CDR2 from the germline V gene are SEHNR and FQNEAQ (reference sequence). V was shortened by 4 bases and J by 4 bases, with 19 bases between the two germline ends. The CDR3 runs 16 residues.

The chain links TRBV10-3 to TRBJ1-1; D unclear. V shed 8 bases and J shed 1 base, with 8 bases lying between them. The germline V gene has CDR1 ENHRY and CDR2 SYGVKD. The CDR3 has 12 residues. CDR3: CAIGQKNTEAFF. CDR3 sequence (DNA): TGTGCCATCGGCCAGAAGAACACTGAAGCTTTCTTT.

Comments on this clonotype: This may be a read error, as it is one base from a much larger clone. The chain combines TRBV10-3 with TRBJ1-4, with a tentative D call TRBD1 (5 bases). The CDR3 is made up of 15 amino acids. V was cut by 4 bases and J by 2 bases, with 11 bases left in between. The germline V gene has CDR1 ENHRY and CDR2 SYGVKD. The CDR3 spells CAISVRASTNEKLFF. The CDR3 DNA sequence: TGTGCCATCAGTGTCAGGGCCAGCACTAATGAAAAACTGTTTTTT.

The sample holds many counts of this clonotype. This sequence joins TRBV10-3 and TRBJ2-7, with D unresolved. The CDR3 runs 14 residues. V was pared by 1 base and J by 0 bases, with 7 bases between. Per the germline V gene, CDR1 is ENHRY and CDR2 is SYGVKD. The CDR3 bases are TGTGCCATCAGTGAGTTTCAGAGCTCCTACGAGCAGTACTTC. Translating gives CAISEFQSSYEQYF.

The J gene is TRBJ2-4, the V gene TRBV27, with D possibly matching TRBD1 (5 bases). The length of the CDR3 is 13 residues. V was cut by 3 bases and J by 8 bases, with 11 bases left in between. The germline V gene has CDR1 MNHEY and CDR2 SMNVEV (reference sequence). CDR3 residues: CASSFSGRDIQYF. DNA of the CDR3: TGTGCCAGCAGTTTCTCTGGCAGGGACATTCAGTACTTC.

This clonotype was seen repeatedly, ten times or more. The chain is built from TRBV11-3 and TRBJ2-3; D call uncertain. This CDR3 has 14 residues. Per the germline V gene, CDR1 is SGHNT and CDR2 is YENEEA. V was shortened by 5 bases and J by 6 bases, with 15 bases between the two germline ends. In DNA, the CDR3 is TGTGCCAGCAGCCTAAGCACTTTGGCGGATACGCAGTATTTT. It codes for CASSLSTLADTQYF. The variable domain in full, completed from reference TRBV11-3 and TRBJ2-3, reads EAGVVQSPRYKIIEKKQPVAFWCNPISGHNTLYWYLQNLGQGPELLIRYENEEAVDDSQLPKDRFSAERLKGVDSTLKIQPAELGDSAVYLCASSLSTLADTQYFGPGTRLTVL.

This clonotype was seen more than once but under ten times. The chain combines TRBV5-1 with TRBJ2-7; TRBD2 aligns across 11 bases. Germline values: CDR1 SGHRS, CDR2 YFSETQ. The junction had 4 bases not matched to a gene; V was cut back by 0 bases and J by 5 bases. The CDR3 extends over 15 amino acids. CDR3: CASSLELAGANEQYF. In nucleotides, the CDR3 is TGCGCCAGCAGCTTGGAACTAGCGGGAGCCAACGAGCAGTACTTC.

V and J are TRBV7-9 and TRBJ2-2; 10 nucleotides line up with TRBD2. Losses at the gene ends were 3 bases for V and 7 bases for J; bases not matched to a gene: 14. The CDR3 is made up of 18 amino acids. CDR1 SEHNR and CDR2 FQNEAQ come from the germline V gene (reference sequence). The CDR3 is CASSFPGHSSGSDGELFF. The CDR3 DNA sequence: TGTGCCAGCAGCTTTCCGGGACATTCTAGCGGGAGCGACGGGGAGCTGTTTTTT.

This clonotype appeared a single time. The chain is built from TRBV4-3 and TRBJ1-5; D is undetermined. The ends were cut back, 0 bases at V and 5 bases at J, with 11 bases in the middle. Per germline, CDR1 LGHNA and CDR2 YSLEER. The CDR3 consists of 15 residues. The CDR3 coding sequence is TGCGCCAGCAGCCAAGATCGGGCAGATTATCAGCCCCAGCATTTT. Amino acid sequence: CASSQDRADYQPQHF.

This clonotype has more than one count but fewer than ten. V is TRBV20-1 and J is TRBJ2-5; D call uncertain. This CDR3 comprises 13 residues. Germline V gene sequence: CDR1 DFQATT, CDR2 SNEGSKA (reference sequence). V was cut by 4 bases and J by 0 bases, with 9 bases left in between. The CDR3 loop reads CSATWTDQETQYF. The CDR3 DNA follows: TGCAGTGCTACCTGGACGGACCAAGAGACCCAGTACTTC.

Here the CDR3 reads CAWSVNRLKLFF. In DNA form, the CDR3 reads TGTGCCTGGAGTGTGAACAGGCTAAAACTGTTTTTT. The V and J genes are TRBV30 and TRBJ1-4, with D possibly being TRBD1 (5 bases). V lost 0 bases and J 10 bases, leaving 9 bases between the germline ends. Germline CDR1 reads GTSNPN; CDR2 reads SVGIG (reference sequence). This CDR3 has 12 amino acids.

The CDR3 region is CASSLDRGSNQPQHF. The CDR3 DNA sequence: TGTGCCAGCAGCTTAGACAGAGGAAGCAATCAGCCCCAGCATTTT. J is TRBJ1-5 and V is TRBV11-2; D ambiguous. The germline CDR1 and CDR2 sequences are SGHAT and FQNNGV. Trimming cost V 0 bases and J 1 base, with 7 bases left between them. The CDR3 totals 15 residues.

Many counts were recorded for this clonotype. The CDR3 DNA follows: TGTGCCAGCAGCGTAGGGGCAGCCCAAGAGACCCAGTACTTC. Residues: CASSVGAAQETQYF. The chain is built from TRBV9 and TRBJ2-5; D ambiguous. The CDR3 totals 14 residues. CDR1 and CDR2 (germline): SGDLS, YYNGEE. Trimming took off 0 bases at V and 1 base at J, with 7 bases between the two ends.

The chain links TRBV4-3 to TRBJ2-3; tentative D call: TRBD2 (5 bases). The CDR3 has 16 amino acids. The V and J ends lost 1 base and 4 bases respectively, with 15 bases between them. Germline lookup yields CDR1 LGHNA and CDR2 YSLEER. The CDR3 DNA reads TGCGCCAGCAGCCAAGGGCCACTAGAAGGGTCAGATACGCAGTATTTT. It specifies CASSQGPLEGSDTQYF.

The chain recombines TRBV12-3 or TRBV12-4 with TRBJ2-1; no reliable D call. The CDR3 spans 13 residues. V was pared by 5 bases and J by 8 bases, with 13 bases between. The CDR3 sequence is CASSPGTSDEQFF. CDR3 in DNA: TGTGCCAGCAGTCCCGGAACGAGCGATGAGCAGTTCTTC.

This clonotype was recorded a few times. The chain carries TRBV7-6 and TRBJ2-1, with TRBD1 as a possible D gene (7 bases). The V gene's germline CDR1 is SGHVS and CDR2 FNYEAQ. V was clipped by 4 bases and J by 4 bases, with 23 bases between them. The CDR3 is made up of 18 amino acids. The CDR3 is CASSSHRDAGQKYNEQFF. CDR3 in DNA: TGTGCCAGCAGCTCCCACAGGGACGCGGGACAGAAATACAATGAGCAGTTCTTC.

This clonotype has at least ten counts. The rearrangement links TRBV6-2 or TRBV6-3 to TRBJ2-7, with D uncertain. There are 15 residues in the CDR3. Trimming removed 0 bases at V and 7 bases at J, with 16 bases between. Germline V CDR1 and CDR2: MNHEY, SVGEGT. CDR3 residues: CASSYSKPAELEQYF. CDR3 in DNA: TGTGCCAGCAGTTACTCGAAGCCGGCGGAACTGGAGCAGTACTTC.